This T cell receptor beta chain was identified in a study of blood T cell repertoires in COVID-19 (dated by TCRdb to the early 2020s). Study-wide context: Samples covering the acute and convalescent phases of COVID-19 were provided by collaborators in the United States, Italy and Spain. The material from the prospective study consisted of cDNA or gDNA derived from T cells, B-cell-depleted T cells, or PBMCs. Deeply sampled blood TCRbeta repertoires from subjects exposed to, actively infected with, or recovered from COVID-19 were included in the dataset. The repertoires were released in a freely available public database intended as a resource for research on the immune response to SARS-CoV-2. The samples were drawn from the first 160 participants of the ongoing ImmuneRACE study and from some 1,300 subjects provided by 6 global collaborators. Sample metadata almost always included a de-identified subject ID, COVID-19 status, age in years and sex. HLA class I and class II types, where available, came from metadata supplied by the sample provider rather than from assay-based typing.

TCRbeta CDR3 regions were amplified from genomic DNA using the immunoSEQ Assay, a bias-controlled multiplex PCR. The authors processed their data as follows. Within the assay, amplification of reference gene primers was used to estimate how many nucleated cells each sample contained. Sequence reads were collapsed and filtered to measure the absolute abundance of every unique TCRbeta CDR3 rearrangement. For each sample, productive Simpson clonality was calculated by taking the square root of Simpson's diversity index across productive rearrangements. TCRdb mirrors the immuneACCESS table, restricted to in-frame sequences. Some clones are absent from its copies; in checked studies, under half trace to an unresolved V gene, and the reason for the others is unknown. V, J and clone size derive from that table, while D and trimming were established from the DNA sequence. This sample is represented by about 180,000 clones; about 84% of them were singletons. The top ten clonotypes cover 6.5% to 8.5% of the sample.

A remark on this clone: The clone's antigen remains unknown. No base quality values were provided; no much bigger clone lies one nucleotide off.

Each collaborating institution followed its own protocols to collect whole blood in K2EDTA tubes. For TCRbeta analysis, collaborator samples were shipped as frozen whole blood, as isolated PBMCs, or as DNA extracted from either sample type. Overall study results and their limits: The quantity of clinical and demographic metadata differed by source and by participant and was supplied without curation.

In the germline V gene, CDR1 corresponds to SGHRS and CDR2 to YFSETQ. CDR3 length: 13 amino acids, cysteine to phenylalanine. Solely the CDR3 DNA is kept, with 39 bases framed from the first base. The junction shows trimming of 1 base on V and 5 bases on J, plus 10 bases between the germline ends. The TCR was taken from a human donor in a cohort sampled during active COVID-19. Sequencing was done on a sample of peripheral blood. This receptor chain uses TRBV5-1 and TRBJ2-7; TRBD1 is perhaps the D gene, given 6 matching bases. The DNA is as follows: TGCGCCAGCAGCTTGACAGGGAACCACGAGCAGTACTTC. The encoded protein is CASSLTGNHEQYF.